Listed below are T cell receptor beta chains from one sample, sequenced in a study of cytomegalovirus exposure and HLA in healthy donors. Profiling relied on immunoSEQ multiplex PCR, and the TCRdb table lists in-frame clones only, not all of them. The repertoire holds approximately 200,000 clones, with around 80% as singletons. The specimen was PBMCs. Every receptor here comes from a woman under 30 in good health and CMV-seropositive. The CDR3 runs from the conserved cysteine through the conserved F or W. Each record gives: clone size, J gene, V gene, D gene, CDR3 protein, CDR3 DNA. D genes are given only for firm matches. Part of the rows lack a size; the others show once, few, many or a class for expanded clones.

clone_size: -; j_call: TRBJ2-7; v_call: TRBV28; d_call: -; cdr3_aa: CASRLPSYEQYF; cdr3_nt: TGTGCCAGCAGACTTCCCTCCTACGAGCAGTACTTC
clone_size: once; j_call: TRBJ1-2; v_call: TRBV6-5; d_call: -; cdr3_aa: CASSYGKGDGYTF; cdr3_nt: TGTGCCAGCAGTTACGGGAAGGGGGATGGCTACACCTTC
clone_size: -; j_call: TRBJ2-5; v_call: TRBV5-1; d_call: -; cdr3_aa: CASSLISYQETQYF; cdr3_nt: TGCGCCAGCAGCTTGATTAGCTACCAAGAGACCCAGTACTTC
clone_size: -; j_call: TRBJ1-2; v_call: TRBV29-1; d_call: -; cdr3_aa: CSATMNPNYGYTF; cdr3_nt: TGCAGCGCCACTATGAACCCTAACTATGGCTACACCTTC
clone_size: -; j_call: TRBJ1-6; v_call: TRBV30; d_call: TRBD1; cdr3_aa: CAREGQGGAGSPLHF; cdr3_nt: TGTGCCAGGGAAGGACAGGGTGGAGCGGGTTCACCCCTCCACTTT
clone_size: -; j_call: TRBJ1-4; v_call: TRBV29-1; d_call: -; cdr3_aa: CSVRRGASDEKLFF; cdr3_nt: TGCAGCGTCCGACGGGGGGCGTCTGACGAAAAACTGTTTTTT
clone_size: -; j_call: TRBJ2-3; v_call: TRBV1; d_call: -; cdr3_aa: CTSSPYRPLAGGGEDTQYF; cdr3_nt: TGCACCAGCAGCCCTTATCGACCTCTAGCGGGGGGGGGTGAGGATACGCAGTATTTT
clone_size: -; j_call: TRBJ1-1; v_call: TRBV5-1; d_call: -; cdr3_aa: CASSREGGETEAFF; cdr3_nt: TGCGCCAGCAGTAGGGAGGGGGGCGAGACTGAAGCTTTCTTT
clone_size: -; j_call: TRBJ1-2; v_call: TRBV7-9; d_call: TRBD1; cdr3_aa: CSSSLGSHGTVTYGYTF; cdr3_nt: TGTTCCAGCAGCTTAGGATCTCACGGGACAGTTACCTATGGCTACACCTTC
clone_size: once; j_call: TRBJ1-1; v_call: TRBV2; d_call: TRBD1; cdr3_aa: CASSDEGTGRSEAFF; cdr3_nt: TGTGCCAGCAGTGATGAGGGGACAGGGCGCTCTGAAGCTTTCTTT
clone_size: once; j_call: TRBJ1-1; v_call: TRBV28; d_call: TRBD1; cdr3_aa: CASTPWTGSGFF; cdr3_nt: TGTGCCAGCACCCCCTGGACAGGGTCAGGTTTCTTT
clone_size: -; j_call: TRBJ2-5; v_call: TRBV7-3; d_call: TRBD2; cdr3_aa: CASSLMAAGGQETQYF; cdr3_nt: TGTGCCAGCAGCTTAATGGCAGCGGGGGGCCAAGAGACCCAGTACTTC
clone_size: -; j_call: TRBJ1-1; v_call: TRBV7-9; d_call: -; cdr3_aa: CASSLVPSRGTEAFF; cdr3_nt: TGTGCCAGCAGCTTAGTGCCCTCCCGGGGGACTGAAGCTTTCTTT
clone_size: -; j_call: TRBJ1-2; v_call: TRBV6-5; d_call: -; cdr3_aa: CASSYSGGRSYGYTF; cdr3_nt: TGTGCCAGCAGTTACTCAGGTGGCAGGTCCTATGGCTACACCTTC
clone_size: -; j_call: TRBJ1-2; v_call: TRBV6-1; d_call: -; cdr3_aa: CASRNREGGGYTF; cdr3_nt: TGTGCCAGCAGAAACAGGGAAGGCGGCGGCTACACCTTC
clone_size: few; j_call: TRBJ2-3; v_call: TRBV2; d_call: TRBD2; cdr3_aa: CASSRGGALGTDTQYF; cdr3_nt: TGTGCCAGCAGTCGCGGGGGGGCCTTGGGCACAGATACGCAGTATTTT
clone_size: once; j_call: TRBJ2-3; v_call: TRBV9; d_call: TRBD2; cdr3_aa: CASSVGSAGGSTDTQYF; cdr3_nt: TGTGCCAGCAGCGTAGGGTCAGCGGGGGGCAGCACAGATACGCAGTATTTT
clone_size: -; j_call: TRBJ2-7; v_call: TRBV19; d_call: -; cdr3_aa: CASSIDRGYEQYF; cdr3_nt: TGTGCCAGTAGTATAGATCGCGGCTACGAGCAGTACTTC
clone_size: -; j_call: TRBJ1-6; v_call: TRBV5-6; d_call: -; cdr3_aa: CASSLGWGVSYSPLHF; cdr3_nt: TGTGCCAGCAGCTTGGGTTGGGGGGTGTCGTATTCACCCCTCCACTTT
clone_size: -; j_call: TRBJ2-5; v_call: TRBV27; d_call: -; cdr3_aa: CASSYVSHETQYF; cdr3_nt: TGTGCCAGCAGTTACGTGAGTCACGAGACCCAGTACTTC
clone_size: -; j_call: TRBJ1-2; v_call: TRBV6-5; d_call: -; cdr3_aa: CASSLTENYGYTF; cdr3_nt: TGTGCCAGCAGTTTGACAGAGAACTATGGCTACACCTTC
clone_size: once; j_call: TRBJ2-5; v_call: TRBV5-1; d_call: TRBD2; cdr3_aa: CASMGLAGQETQYF; cdr3_nt: TGCGCCAGCATGGGACTAGCGGGGCAAGAGACCCAGTACTTC
clone_size: -; j_call: TRBJ2-5; v_call: TRBV7-2; d_call: TRBD2; cdr3_aa: CASSSGLGETQYF; cdr3_nt: TGTGCCAGCAGCTCCGGACTAGGGGAGACCCAGTACTTC
clone_size: -; j_call: TRBJ1-6; v_call: TRBV4-3; d_call: TRBD1; cdr3_aa: CASSRGTGDNSPLHF; cdr3_nt: TGCGCCAGCAGCAGAGGGACAGGGGATAATTCACCCCTCCACTTT
clone_size: -; j_call: TRBJ2-7; v_call: TRBV5-4; d_call: -; cdr3_aa: CASSLGPSKFEQYF; cdr3_nt: TGTGCCAGCAGCTTGGGGCCCTCAAAGTTCGAGCAGTACTTC
clone_size: -; j_call: TRBJ2-3; v_call: TRBV9; d_call: -; cdr3_aa: CASSVGPGGMSTDTQYF; cdr3_nt: TGTGCCAGCAGCGTAGGTCCCGGCGGCATGAGTACAGATACGCAGTATTTT
clone_size: -; j_call: TRBJ2-1; v_call: TRBV10-2; d_call: TRBD2; cdr3_aa: CASSESHGRGTLDEQFF; cdr3_nt: TGCGCCAGCAGTGAGTCCCACGGGCGGGGGACTTTGGATGAGCAGTTCTTC
clone_size: -; j_call: TRBJ2-5; v_call: TRBV10-3; d_call: -; cdr3_aa: CAISRSEGETQYF; cdr3_nt: TGTGCCATCAGCCGCTCGGAGGGAGAGACCCAGTACTTC
clone_size: -; j_call: TRBJ2-3; v_call: TRBV28; d_call: -; cdr3_aa: CASKSGVGTDTQYF; cdr3_nt: TGTGCCAGCAAATCAGGGGTTGGCACAGATACGCAGTATTTT
clone_size: -; j_call: TRBJ2-5; v_call: TRBV5-4; d_call: TRBD1; cdr3_aa: CASSWGTGGDQETQYF; cdr3_nt: TGTGCCAGCAGCTGGGGGACAGGGGGCGATCAAGAGACCCAGTACTTC
clone_size: -; j_call: TRBJ1-4; v_call: TRBV6-1; d_call: -; cdr3_aa: CASSELAGVNWFNEKLFF; cdr3_nt: TGTGCCAGCAGTGAATTGGCGGGGGTAAATTGGTTTAATGAAAAACTGTTTTTT
clone_size: -; j_call: TRBJ2-2; v_call: TRBV10-2; d_call: -; cdr3_aa: CASRRFGGGQYTGELFF; cdr3_nt: TGCGCCAGCCGCCGATTTGGGGGGGGGCAATACACCGGGGAGCTGTTTTTT
clone_size: -; j_call: TRBJ1-1; v_call: TRBV27; d_call: -; cdr3_aa: CASSPGWSTEAFF; cdr3_nt: TGTGCCAGCAGTCCTGGGTGGAGCACTGAAGCTTTCTTT
clone_size: few; j_call: TRBJ1-4; v_call: TRBV28; d_call: TRBD1; cdr3_aa: CAWGDRVGEKLFF; cdr3_nt: TGTGCCTGGGGAGACAGGGTCGGAGAAAAACTGTTTTTT
clone_size: -; j_call: TRBJ2-3; v_call: TRBV5-1; d_call: TRBD1; cdr3_aa: CASSFTGGTDTQYF; cdr3_nt: TGCGCCAGCAGCTTCACAGGGGGCACAGATACGCAGTATTTT
clone_size: -; j_call: TRBJ2-5; v_call: TRBV5-1; d_call: -; cdr3_aa: CASSLGWRGQETQYF; cdr3_nt: TGCGCCAGCAGCTTGGGGTGGAGGGGTCAAGAGACCCAGTACTTC
clone_size: -; j_call: TRBJ2-2; v_call: TRBV4-1; d_call: TRBD2; cdr3_aa: CASSQVSWGGGYRVTGELFF; cdr3_nt: TGCGCCAGCAGCCAAGTTTCGTGGGGCGGGGGGTACCGGGTCACCGGGGAGCTGTTTTTT
clone_size: -; j_call: TRBJ2-2; v_call: TRBV11-3; d_call: -; cdr3_aa: CASSLDRQNANTGELFF; cdr3_nt: TGTGCCAGCAGCTTAGACAGGCAAAACGCGAACACCGGGGAGCTGTTTTTT
clone_size: -; j_call: TRBJ1-1; v_call: TRBV27; d_call: TRBD1; cdr3_aa: CASSLQDRDKAFF; cdr3_nt: TGTGCCAGCAGTTTGCAGGACAGGGATAAAGCTTTCTTT
clone_size: few; j_call: TRBJ1-1; v_call: TRBV7-9; d_call: -; cdr3_aa: CASSLAIGVHTEAFF; cdr3_nt: TGTGCCAGCAGCTTAGCGATCGGGGTTCACACTGAAGCTTTCTTT
clone_size: once; j_call: TRBJ2-3; v_call: TRBV27; d_call: TRBD2; cdr3_aa: CASRTSGFTDTQYF; cdr3_nt: TGTGCCAGCAGGACTAGCGGATTCACAGATACGCAGTATTTT
clone_size: -; j_call: TRBJ1-5; v_call: TRBV6-1; d_call: TRBD1; cdr3_aa: CASSGGQGVGNQPQHF; cdr3_nt: TGTGCCAGCAGTGGAGGACAGGGAGTAGGGAATCAGCCCCAGCATTTT
clone_size: -; j_call: TRBJ2-3; v_call: TRBV7-2; d_call: -; cdr3_aa: CASSLDNPGADTQYF; cdr3_nt: TGTGCCAGCAGCTTAGACAACCCAGGGGCAGATACGCAGTATTTT
clone_size: -; j_call: TRBJ2-5; v_call: TRBV4-1; d_call: TRBD2; cdr3_aa: CASSQGLARLETQYF; cdr3_nt: TGCGCCAGCAGCCAAGGACTAGCGCGTTTGGAGACCCAGTACTTC
clone_size: -; j_call: TRBJ2-6; v_call: TRBV5-1; d_call: TRBD1; cdr3_aa: CASSPRQGNSGANGLTF; cdr3_nt: TGCGCCAGCAGCCCTCGACAGGGGAACTCTGGGGCCAACGGCCTGACTTTC
clone_size: -; j_call: TRBJ1-1; v_call: TRBV7-9; d_call: -; cdr3_aa: CASSIMTRNTEAFF; cdr3_nt: TGTGCCAGCAGCATAATGACAAGGAACACTGAAGCTTTCTTT
clone_size: -; j_call: TRBJ2-5; v_call: TRBV6-6; d_call: -; cdr3_aa: CASSYVRGGQETQYF; cdr3_nt: TGTGCCAGCAGTTATGTGAGGGGGGGACAAGAGACCCAGTACTTC
clone_size: -; j_call: TRBJ1-2; v_call: TRBV6-1; d_call: -; cdr3_aa: CASSDAGIYGYTF; cdr3_nt: TGTGCCAGCAGTGACGCCGGGATCTATGGCTACACCTTC
clone_size: -; j_call: TRBJ2-2; v_call: TRBV7-9; d_call: -; cdr3_aa: CASSHSSGARTGELFF; cdr3_nt: TGTGCCAGCAGCCATTCATCAGGGGCGAGAACCGGGGAGCTGTTTTTT
clone_size: -; j_call: TRBJ2-1; v_call: TRBV7-3; d_call: TRBD2; cdr3_aa: CASSLLGGAWDEQFF; cdr3_nt: TGTGCCAGCAGCTTACTCGGGGGGGCATGGGATGAGCAGTTCTTC
clone_size: -; j_call: TRBJ1-2; v_call: TRBV5-1; d_call: TRBD1; cdr3_aa: CASSLYVDRGYYGYTF; cdr3_nt: TGCGCCAGCAGCTTGTATGTGGACAGGGGATACTATGGCTACACCTTC
clone_size: -; j_call: TRBJ1-2; v_call: TRBV5-7; d_call: -; cdr3_aa: CASSLAGNYGYTF; cdr3_nt: TGTGCCAGCAGCTTGGCCGGGAACTATGGCTACACCTTC
clone_size: -; j_call: TRBJ2-1; v_call: TRBV4-1; d_call: TRBD2; cdr3_aa: CASSQEVSGGEQFF; cdr3_nt: TGCGCCAGCAGCCAAGAGGTTAGCGGGGGGGAGCAGTTCTTC
clone_size: -; j_call: TRBJ2-1; v_call: TRBV6-4; d_call: -; cdr3_aa: CASSDVGAHNEQFF; cdr3_nt: TGTGCCAGCAGTGACGTGGGGGCCCACAATGAGCAGTTCTTC
clone_size: -; j_call: TRBJ2-1; v_call: TRBV5-5; d_call: TRBD1; cdr3_aa: CASSHRGSSEQFF; cdr3_nt: TGTGCCAGCAGTCACAGGGGTAGTAGTGAGCAGTTCTTC